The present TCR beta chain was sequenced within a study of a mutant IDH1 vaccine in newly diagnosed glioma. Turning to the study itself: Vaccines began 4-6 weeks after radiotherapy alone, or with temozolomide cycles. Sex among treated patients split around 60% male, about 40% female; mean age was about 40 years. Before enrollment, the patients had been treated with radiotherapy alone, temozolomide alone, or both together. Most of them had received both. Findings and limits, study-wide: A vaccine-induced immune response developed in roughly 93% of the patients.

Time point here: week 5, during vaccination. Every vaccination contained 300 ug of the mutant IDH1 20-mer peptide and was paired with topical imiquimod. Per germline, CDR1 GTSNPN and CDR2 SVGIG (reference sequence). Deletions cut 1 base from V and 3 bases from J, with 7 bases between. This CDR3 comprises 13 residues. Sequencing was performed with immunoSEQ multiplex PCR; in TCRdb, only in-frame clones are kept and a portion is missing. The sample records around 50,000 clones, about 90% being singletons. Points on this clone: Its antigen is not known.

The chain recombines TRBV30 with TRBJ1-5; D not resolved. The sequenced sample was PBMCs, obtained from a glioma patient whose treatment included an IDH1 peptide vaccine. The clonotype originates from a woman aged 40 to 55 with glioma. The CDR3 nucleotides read TGTGCCTGGAGTGCGGGTTTCAATCAGCCCCAGCATTTT. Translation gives CAWSAGFNQPQHF.